This T cell receptor (beta chain) derives from a study of T cell clonality in common variable immunodeficiency. Produced via immunoSEQ multiplex PCR; TCRdb's table is partial and in-frame only. The sample was found to contain roughly 70,000 clones, and every one recurs. The germline CDR1 and CDR2 sequences are SQVTM and ANQGSEA. The CDR3 covers 15 residues. V was shortened by 6 bases and J by 0 bases, with 12 bases between the two germline ends. This clone was seen many times. The read ends 3 residues shy of where the CDR3 ends; the end is completed using the germline J gene. This sequence joins TRBV29-1 and TRBJ2-6; D uncertain. What was sequenced was peripheral blood mononuclear cells. This TCR was recovered from a person aged 18-70 years in good health. The sequenced part of the CDR3 DNA is TGCAGCGTAGAGCAGGTATCCTCTGGGGCCAACGTC. It translates to CSVEQVSSGANV. The full CDR3 protein is CSVEQVSSGANVLTF.